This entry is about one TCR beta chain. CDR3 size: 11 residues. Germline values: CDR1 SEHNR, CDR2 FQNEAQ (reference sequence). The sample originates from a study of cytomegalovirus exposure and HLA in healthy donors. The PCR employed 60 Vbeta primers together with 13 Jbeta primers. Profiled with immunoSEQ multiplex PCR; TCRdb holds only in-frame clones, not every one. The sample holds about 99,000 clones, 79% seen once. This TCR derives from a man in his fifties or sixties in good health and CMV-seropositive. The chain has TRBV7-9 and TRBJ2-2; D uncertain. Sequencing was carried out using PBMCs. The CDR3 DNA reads TGTGGGGCTACGAACACCGGGGAGCTGTTTTTT. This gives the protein CGATNTGELFF.